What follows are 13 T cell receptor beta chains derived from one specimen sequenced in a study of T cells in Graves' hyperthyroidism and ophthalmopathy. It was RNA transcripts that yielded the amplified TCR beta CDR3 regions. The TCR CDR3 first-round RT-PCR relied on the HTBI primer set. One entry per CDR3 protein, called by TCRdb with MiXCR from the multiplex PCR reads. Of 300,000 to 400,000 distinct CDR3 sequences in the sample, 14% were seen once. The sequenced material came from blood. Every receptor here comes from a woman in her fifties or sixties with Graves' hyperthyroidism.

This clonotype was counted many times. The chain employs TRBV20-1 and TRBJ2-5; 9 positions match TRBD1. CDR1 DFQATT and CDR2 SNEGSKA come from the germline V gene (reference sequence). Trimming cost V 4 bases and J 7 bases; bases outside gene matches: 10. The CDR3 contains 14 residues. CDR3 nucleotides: TGCAGTGCTACAGGGGGAACAGGGGGCGGGACCCAGTACTTC. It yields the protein CSATGGTGGGTQYF.

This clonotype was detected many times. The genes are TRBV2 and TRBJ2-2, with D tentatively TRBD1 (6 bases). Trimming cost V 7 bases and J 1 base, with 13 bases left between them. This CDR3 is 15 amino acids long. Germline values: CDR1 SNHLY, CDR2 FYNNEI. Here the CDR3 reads CASNIPGQNTGELFF. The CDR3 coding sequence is TGTGCCAGCAACATACCGGGACAGAACACCGGGGAGCTGTTTTTT.

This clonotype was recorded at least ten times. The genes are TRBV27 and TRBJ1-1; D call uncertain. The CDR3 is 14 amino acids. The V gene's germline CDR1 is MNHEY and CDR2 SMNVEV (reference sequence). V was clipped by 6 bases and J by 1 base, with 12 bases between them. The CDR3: CASRTRNKNTEAFF. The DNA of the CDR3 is TGTGCCAGCAGAACACGAAATAAGAACACTGAAGCTTTCTTT.

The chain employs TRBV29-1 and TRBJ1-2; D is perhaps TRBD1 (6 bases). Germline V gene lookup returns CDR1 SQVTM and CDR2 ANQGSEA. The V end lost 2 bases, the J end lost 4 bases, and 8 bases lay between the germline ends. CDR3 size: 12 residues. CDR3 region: CSVESGAYGYTF. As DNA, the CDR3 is TGCAGCGTTGAATCAGGGGCCTATGGCTACACCTTC.

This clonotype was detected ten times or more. This chain's CDR3 is CASSPGLAGVTYEQYF. The CDR3 DNA reads as TGTGCCAGCAGTCCCGGACTAGCGGGAGTCACCTACGAGCAGTACTTC. V gene TRBV28 combines with J gene TRBJ2-7, with 13 bases identical to TRBD2. V dropped 5 bases and J dropped 2; count of bases not matched to a gene: 6. The V gene's germline CDR1 is MDHEN and CDR2 SYDVKM. The CDR3 is made up of 16 amino acids.

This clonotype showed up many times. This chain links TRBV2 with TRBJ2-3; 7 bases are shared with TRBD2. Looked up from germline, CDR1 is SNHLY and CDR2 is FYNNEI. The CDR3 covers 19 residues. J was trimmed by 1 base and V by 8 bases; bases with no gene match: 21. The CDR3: CASHFRWWREWLGTDTQYF. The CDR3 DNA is TGTGCCAGCCATTTCAGGTGGTGGCGGGAGTGGTTGGGCACAGATACGCAGTATTTT. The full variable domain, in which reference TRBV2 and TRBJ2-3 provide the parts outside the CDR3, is EPEVTQTPSHQVTQMGQEVILRCVPISNHLYFYWYRQILGQKVEFLVSFYNNEISEKSEIFDDQFSVERPDGSNFTLKIRSTKLEDSAMYFCASHFRWWREWLGTDTQYFGPGTRLTVL.

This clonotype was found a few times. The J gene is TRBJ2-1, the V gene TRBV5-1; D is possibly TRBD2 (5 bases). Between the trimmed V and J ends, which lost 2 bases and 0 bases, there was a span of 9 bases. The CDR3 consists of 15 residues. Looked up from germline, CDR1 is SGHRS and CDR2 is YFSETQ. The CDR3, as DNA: TGCGCCAGCAGCTTAATAGCGAGCTCCTACAATGAGCAGTTCTTC. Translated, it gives CASSLIASSYNEQFF.

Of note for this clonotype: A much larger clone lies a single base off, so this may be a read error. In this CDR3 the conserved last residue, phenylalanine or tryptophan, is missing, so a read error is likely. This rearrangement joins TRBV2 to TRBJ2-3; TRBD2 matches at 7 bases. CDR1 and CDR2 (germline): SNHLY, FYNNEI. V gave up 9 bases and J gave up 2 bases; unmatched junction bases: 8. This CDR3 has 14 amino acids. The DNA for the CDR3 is TGTGCCAGAAGGGTCCTAGCGGACACAGATACGCAGTATCTT. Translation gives CARRVLADTDTQYL.

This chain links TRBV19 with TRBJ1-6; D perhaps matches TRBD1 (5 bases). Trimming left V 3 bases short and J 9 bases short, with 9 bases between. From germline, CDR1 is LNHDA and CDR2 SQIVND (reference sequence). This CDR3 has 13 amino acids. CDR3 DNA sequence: TGTGCCAGTAGTATTGGCAGGGTTTCACCCCTCCACTTT. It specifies CASSIGRVSPLHF. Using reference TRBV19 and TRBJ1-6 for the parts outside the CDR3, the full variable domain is DGGITQSPKYLFRKEGQNVTLSCEQNLNHDAMYWYRQDPGQGLRLIYYSQIVNDFQKGDIAEGYSVSREKKESFPLTVTSAQKNPTAFYLCASSIGRVSPLHFGNGTRLTVT.

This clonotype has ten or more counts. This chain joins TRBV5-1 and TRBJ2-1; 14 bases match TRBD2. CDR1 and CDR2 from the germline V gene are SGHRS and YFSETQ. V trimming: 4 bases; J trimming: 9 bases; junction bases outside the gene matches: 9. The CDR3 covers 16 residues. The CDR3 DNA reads TGCGCCAGCAGCAGAACCGGGACTAGCGGGAGTGGTGAGCAGTTCTTC. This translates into CASSRTGTSGSGEQFF. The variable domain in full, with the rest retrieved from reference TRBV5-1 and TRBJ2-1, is KAGVTQTPRYLIKTRGQQVTLSCSPISGHRSVSWYQQTPGQGLQFLFEYFSETQRNKGNFPGRFSGRQFSNSRSEMNVSTLELGDSALYLCASSRTGTSGSGEQFFGPGTRLTVL.

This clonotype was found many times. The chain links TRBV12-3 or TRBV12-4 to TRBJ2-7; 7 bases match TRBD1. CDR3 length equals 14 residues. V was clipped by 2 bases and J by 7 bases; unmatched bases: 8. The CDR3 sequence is CASSLQAGGGEQYF. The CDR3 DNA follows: TGTGCCAGCAGTTTACAAGCAGGGGGTGGAGAGCAGTACTTC.

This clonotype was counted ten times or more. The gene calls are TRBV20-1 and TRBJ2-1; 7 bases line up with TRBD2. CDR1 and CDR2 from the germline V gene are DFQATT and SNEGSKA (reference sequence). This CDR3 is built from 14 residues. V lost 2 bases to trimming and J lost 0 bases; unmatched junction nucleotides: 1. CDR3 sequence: CSARPSGSYNEQFF. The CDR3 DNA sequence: TGCAGTGCTAGACCTAGCGGCTCCTACAATGAGCAGTTCTTC.

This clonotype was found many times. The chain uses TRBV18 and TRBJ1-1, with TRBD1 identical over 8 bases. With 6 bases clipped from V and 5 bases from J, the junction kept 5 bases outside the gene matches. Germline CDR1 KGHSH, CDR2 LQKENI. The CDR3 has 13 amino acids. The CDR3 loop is CASSGGQVTEAFF. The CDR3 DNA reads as TGTGCCAGCTCCGGGGGACAGGTAACTGAAGCTTTCTTT.